One sample yielded the 18 T cell receptor beta chains listed below, sequenced in a study of T cell responses to AZD1222 COVID-19 vaccine. Only in-frame clones appear in the TCRdb table, and some are missing; sequencing was by immunoSEQ multiplex PCR. The sample includes approximately 73,000 clones, 82% seen only once; the top ten take approximately 2.9%. Sequenced here: peripheral blood, sampled on day 0 of AZD1222 vaccination. The receptors were gathered from an adult in good health.

The chain has TRBV7-8 and TRBJ1-2, with a tentative D call TRBD1 (5 bases). V was cut by 2 bases and J by 5 bases, with 12 bases left in between. From germline, CDR1 is SGHVS and CDR2 FQNEAQ. This CDR3 is built from 14 residues. This chain's CDR3 is CASSLLTGSYGYTF. The CDR3 nucleotides read TGTGCCAGCAGCTTACTTACAGGTTCTTATGGCTACACCTTC.

The chain employs TRBV10-3 and TRBJ2-3; 10 nucleotides align to TRBD2. This CDR3 comprises 16 residues. The ends lost 0 bases at V and 6 bases at J; junction bases unmatched: 6. CDR1 ENHRY and CDR2 SYGVKD come from the germline V gene. In DNA form, the CDR3 reads TGTGCCATCAGTGAGTCAGGGAGCGGGGGGGCGGATACGCAGTATTTT. Its translation is CAISESGSGGADTQYF.

This clone came up once. The rearrangement uses TRBV20-1 and TRBJ2-5; the D is unclear. V lost 3 bases, J lost 3 bases, and 5 bases lay in between. Germline lookup yields CDR1 DFQATT and CDR2 SNEGSKA (reference sequence). This CDR3 spans 11 amino acids. The CDR3 sequence is CSASWEETQYF. The CDR3 region has the DNA TGCAGTGCTAGTTGGGAAGAGACCCAGTACTTC.

The chain uses TRBV19 and TRBJ2-5; 9 bases line up with TRBD1. Trimming cost V 5 bases and J 5 bases; bases outside gene matches: 9. Germline loops: CDR1 LNHDA, CDR2 SQIVND (reference sequence). The CDR3 consists of 15 residues. The CDR3 region is CASSSSTGGSETQYF. CDR3 bases: TGTGCCAGTAGTTCATCGACAGGGGGTTCGGAGACCCAGTACTTC. The full variable domain, in which reference TRBV19 and TRBJ2-5 provide the parts outside the CDR3, is DGGITQSPKYLFRKEGQNVTLSCEQNLNHDAMYWYRQDPGQGLRLIYYSQIVNDFQKGDIAEGYSVSREKKESFPLTVTSAQKNPTAFYLCASSSSTGGSETQYFGPGTRLLVL.

The rearrangement uses TRBV7-7 and TRBJ2-5; 8 bases fit TRBD2. Germline V gives CDR1 SSHAT, CDR2 FNYEAQ (reference sequence). V lost 4 bases to trimming and J lost 5 bases; unmatched junction nucleotides: 12. The CDR3 totals 16 residues. DNA of the CDR3: TGTGCCAGCAGCTCTACCCGGGGGGGGCAGCAGGAGACCCAGTACTTC. Translating it yields CASSSTRGGQQETQYF.

This clone appeared once. The chain uses TRBV6-2 or TRBV6-3 and TRBJ2-1, with TRBD2 matching over 10 bases. Losses at the gene ends were 0 bases for V and 5 bases for J; bases not matched to a gene: 4. The CDR3 totals 16 residues. Germline CDR1 and CDR2: MNHEY and SVGEGT. The CDR3 DNA reads as TGTGCCAGCAGTTACTCGGCAGCGGGAGGGGACAATGAGCAGTTCTTC. Encoded protein: CASSYSAAGGDNEQFF.

This clone has only one observation. J is TRBJ1-2 and V is TRBV7-8; tentatively, D is TRBD1 (5 bases). This CDR3 contains 14 residues. V lost 3 bases and J lost 6, with 14 bases in between. CDR1 and CDR2 (germline): SGHVS, FQNEAQ. CDR3 residues: CASSLSRAGDGYTF. In DNA form, the CDR3 reads TGTGCCAGCAGCTTGAGCAGGGCGGGTGATGGCTACACCTTC.

The gene calls are TRBV5-5 and TRBJ2-3; 7 bases are a match to TRBD1. In germline, CDR1 is SGHKS, CDR2 YYEKEE (reference sequence). The CDR3 spans 12 residues. V shed 0 bases, J shed 14 bases, and the junction held 6 bases outside the gene matches. The CDR3 nucleotides read TGTGCCAGCAGCTTGGACAGGGGTTCAGCGTATTTT. The encoded protein is CASSLDRGSAYF.

J is TRBJ2-7 and V is TRBV25-1, with 8 bases that match TRBD1. Trimming removed 6 bases from V and 5 bases from J; junction bases left unmatched: 15. Germline values: CDR1 MGHDK, CDR2 SYGVNS. The CDR3 totals 16 residues. The CDR3 DNA sequence: TGTGCCAGCAGCGCCTTTAGGACAGGGAATGTACACGAGCAGTACTTC. It codes for CASSAFRTGNVHEQYF.

The chain employs TRBV27 and TRBJ1-2, with TRBD1 identical over 8 bases. Trimming took 5 bases from V and 5 from J; bases not matched to a gene: 10. The CDR3 runs to 15 residues. CDR1 is MNHEY, CDR2 SMNVEV, per germline (reference sequence). For the CDR3, the DNA is TGTGCCAGCAGTGAAAGGGACAGGCCCCTTTATGGCTACACCTTC. This codes for CASSERDRPLYGYTF.

The rearrangement uses TRBV5-1 and TRBJ1-1; D unresolved. Germline V gene data show CDR1 as SGHRS and CDR2 as YFSETQ. V was clipped by 0 bases and J by 3 bases, with 12 bases between them. The CDR3 is 15 amino acids. In nucleotides, the CDR3 is TGCGCCAGCAGCTTGGAAAGTGAAGGCTACACTGAAGCTTTCTTT. This translates into CASSLESEGYTEAFF.

V gene TRBV9 combines with J gene TRBJ2-5, with 10 bases matching TRBD2. The CDR3 has 16 amino acids. Germline V CDR1 and CDR2: SGDLS, YYNGEE. The V and J ends lost 0 bases and 4 bases, in that order; junction bases with no gene match: 6. DNA of the CDR3: TGTGCCAGCAGCGTAGGGCTAGCGGGAGCGAGAGAGACCCAGTACTTC. Translated, it gives CASSVGLAGARETQYF.

The V call is TRBV3-1 (or the pseudogene TRBV3-2), the J call TRBJ1-1; D may be TRBD1 (5 bases). Germline values: CDR1 LGHDT, CDR2 YNNKEL (reference sequence). V lost 4 bases and J lost 1, with 13 bases in between. The CDR3 runs 15 residues. The CDR3 DNA reads TGTGCCAGCAGCCCGGGCGACAGACCGAACACTGAAGCTTTCTTT. Translating it yields CASSPGDRPNTEAFF.

This clone was counted a single time. The chain recombines TRBV24-1 with TRBJ2-5; TRBD2 might be the D (6 bases). V lost 2 bases and J lost 4, with 19 bases in between. The length of the CDR3 is 17 residues. CDR1 is KGHDR and CDR2 is SFDVKD in the germline V gene. DNA for the CDR3: TGTGCCACCAGTGATTCCTCGAGGGGCGGGGCGGGAGAGACCCAGTACTTC. Its translation: CATSDSSRGGAGETQYF.

The V gene is TRBV5-1, the J gene TRBJ2-1; 7 bases agree with TRBD2. CDR1 is SGHRS and CDR2 is YFSETQ in the germline V gene. CDR3 length: 16 residues. Germline trimming cut 4 bases from V and 0 bases from J; bases unmatched to any gene: 7. CDR3 in DNA: TGCGCCAGCAGCGGGGCCGGCGGGAGCTCCTACAATGAGCAGTTCTTC. It specifies CASSGAGGSSYNEQFF.

This chain connects TRBV18 to TRBJ2-5; TRBD2 matches 7 bases. This CDR3 region has 14 residues. V was clipped by 3 bases and J by 2 bases; unmatched bases: 3. Germline V gene data show CDR1 as KGHSH and CDR2 as LQKENI. As DNA, the CDR3 is TGTGCCAGCTCACCCAGGACTAGGCAAGAGACCCAGTACTTC. This translates into CASSPRTRQETQYF.

The DNA of the CDR3 is TGTGCCAGCAGCCAAGAGGCGGGGCTTGGGAACACTGAAGCTTTCTTT. Amino acid sequence: CASSQEAGLGNTEAFF. The V gene is TRBV7-9, the J gene TRBJ1-1; possible D gene TRBD1, 5 bases. Trimming cost V 5 bases and J 1 base, with 17 bases left between them. Germline CDR1 reads SEHNR; CDR2 reads FQNEAQ (reference sequence). This CDR3 is built from 16 residues.

V is TRBV7-8 and J is TRBJ1-1; no definite D call. Germline V lookup: CDR1 SGHVS, CDR2 FQNEAQ. The CDR3 contains 13 residues. Deletions cut 3 bases from V and 5 bases from J, with 10 bases between. In DNA, the CDR3 is TGTGCCAGCAGCTTGAATCCGGGGACTGAAGCTTTCTTT. Residues: CASSLNPGTEAFF.